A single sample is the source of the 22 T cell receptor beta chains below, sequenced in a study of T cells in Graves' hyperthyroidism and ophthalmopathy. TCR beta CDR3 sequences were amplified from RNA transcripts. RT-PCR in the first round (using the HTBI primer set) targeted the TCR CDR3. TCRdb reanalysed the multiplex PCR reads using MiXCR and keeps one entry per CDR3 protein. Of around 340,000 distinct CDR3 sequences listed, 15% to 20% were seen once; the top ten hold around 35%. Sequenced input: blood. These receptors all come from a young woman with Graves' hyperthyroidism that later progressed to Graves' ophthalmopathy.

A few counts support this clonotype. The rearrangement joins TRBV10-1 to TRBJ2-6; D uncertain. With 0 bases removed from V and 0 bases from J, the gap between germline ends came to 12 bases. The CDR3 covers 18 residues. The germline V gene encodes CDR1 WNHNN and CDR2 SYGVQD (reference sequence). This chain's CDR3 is CASSESAGPNSGANVLTF. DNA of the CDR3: TGCGCCAGCAGTGAGTCTGCAGGACCTAACTCTGGGGCCAACGTCCTGACTTTC.

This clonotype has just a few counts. The CDR3 region is CASSQLAGCCTDTQYF. In DNA form, the CDR3 reads TGTGCCAGCAGCCAACTAGCGGGGTGTTGCACAGATACGCAGTATTTT. The V and J genes are TRBV14 and TRBJ2-3, with 9 bases identical to TRBD2. The germline V gene encodes CDR1 SGHDN and CDR2 FVKESK. V lost 2 bases and J lost 1; bases outside the gene matches: 4. CDR3 length: 16 amino acids.

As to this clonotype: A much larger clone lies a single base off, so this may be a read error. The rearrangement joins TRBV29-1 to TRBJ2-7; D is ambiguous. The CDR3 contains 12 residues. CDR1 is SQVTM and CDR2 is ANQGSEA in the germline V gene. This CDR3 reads CSVESYSYEQHF. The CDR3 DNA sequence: TGCAGCGTTGAATCTTACTCCTACGAGCAGCACTTC.

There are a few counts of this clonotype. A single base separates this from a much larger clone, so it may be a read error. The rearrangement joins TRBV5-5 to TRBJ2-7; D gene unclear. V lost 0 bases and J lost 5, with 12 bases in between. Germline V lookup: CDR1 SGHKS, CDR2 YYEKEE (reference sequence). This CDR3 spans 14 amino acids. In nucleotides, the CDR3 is TGTGCCAGCAGCTTGGCTTCACGGTTGCACGAGCAGTACTTC. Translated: CASSLASRLHEQYF.

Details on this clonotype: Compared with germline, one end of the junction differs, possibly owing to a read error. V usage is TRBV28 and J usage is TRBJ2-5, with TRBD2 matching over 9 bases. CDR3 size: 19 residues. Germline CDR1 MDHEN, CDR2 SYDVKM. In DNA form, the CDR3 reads TGTGCCACCAGTGATTTGCGGCCTAACATTAGCGGGAGACGAGAGACCCAGTACTTC. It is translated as CATSDLRPNISGRRETQYF.

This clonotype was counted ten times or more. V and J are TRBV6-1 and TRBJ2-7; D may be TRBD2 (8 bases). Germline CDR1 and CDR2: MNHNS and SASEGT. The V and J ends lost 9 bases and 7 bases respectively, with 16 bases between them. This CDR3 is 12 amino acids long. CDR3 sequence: CASRQGGGEQYF. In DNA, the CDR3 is TGTGCCAGTCGACAGGGCGGGGGGGAGCAGTACTTC.

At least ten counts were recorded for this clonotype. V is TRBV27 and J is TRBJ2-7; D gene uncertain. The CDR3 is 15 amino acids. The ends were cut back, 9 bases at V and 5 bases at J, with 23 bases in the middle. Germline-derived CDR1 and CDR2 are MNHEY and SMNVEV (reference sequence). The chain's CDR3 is CASSTTAPWVHEQYF. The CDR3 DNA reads TGTGCCAGTTCTACGACGGCCCCGTGGGTCCACGAGCAGTACTTC.

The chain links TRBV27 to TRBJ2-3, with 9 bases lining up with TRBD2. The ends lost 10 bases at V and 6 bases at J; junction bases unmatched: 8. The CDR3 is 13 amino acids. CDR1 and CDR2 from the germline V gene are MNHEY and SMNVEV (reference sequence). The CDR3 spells CATRGRATDTQYF. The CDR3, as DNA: TGTGCCACTCGCGGGAGGGCCACCGATACGCAGTATTTT.

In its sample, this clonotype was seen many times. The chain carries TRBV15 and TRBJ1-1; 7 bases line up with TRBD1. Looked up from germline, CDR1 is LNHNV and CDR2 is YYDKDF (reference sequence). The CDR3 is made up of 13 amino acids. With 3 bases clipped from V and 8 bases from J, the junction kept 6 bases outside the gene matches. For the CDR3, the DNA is TGTGCCACCAGCAGTAAGGGGGCCACGGAAGCTTTCTTT. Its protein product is CATSSKGATEAFF.

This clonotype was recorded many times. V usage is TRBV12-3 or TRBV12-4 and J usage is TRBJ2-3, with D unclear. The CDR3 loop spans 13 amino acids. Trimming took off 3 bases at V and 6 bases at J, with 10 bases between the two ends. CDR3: CASSFGQTDTQYF. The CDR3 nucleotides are TGTGCCAGCAGTTTTGGCCAGACGGATACGCAGTATTTT.

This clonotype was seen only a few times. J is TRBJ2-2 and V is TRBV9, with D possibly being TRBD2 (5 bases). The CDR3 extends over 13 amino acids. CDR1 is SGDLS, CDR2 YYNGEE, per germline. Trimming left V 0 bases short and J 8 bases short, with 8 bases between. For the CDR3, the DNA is TGTGCCAGCAGCGTAGTAGCGCTTGGGGAGCTGTTTTTT. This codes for CASSVVALGELFF.

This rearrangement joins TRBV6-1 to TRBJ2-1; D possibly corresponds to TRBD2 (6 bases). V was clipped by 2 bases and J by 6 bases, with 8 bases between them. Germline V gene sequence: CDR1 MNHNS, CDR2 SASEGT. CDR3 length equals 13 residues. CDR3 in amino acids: CASSETGSNEQFF. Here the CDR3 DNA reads TGTGCCAGCAGTGAAACCGGGAGCAATGAGCAGTTCTTC.

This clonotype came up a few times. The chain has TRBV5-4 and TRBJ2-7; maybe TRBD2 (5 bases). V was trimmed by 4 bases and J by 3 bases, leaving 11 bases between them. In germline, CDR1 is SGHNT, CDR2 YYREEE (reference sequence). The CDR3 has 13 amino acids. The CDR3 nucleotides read TGTGCCAGCAGCGCGGGCCGAAACTACGAGCAGTACTTC. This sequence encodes CASSAGRNYEQYF.

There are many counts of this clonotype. This CDR3 is CASSEAGTGTSGGPYEQYF. The CDR3 nucleotides are TGTGCCAGCAGTGAAGCCGGGACAGGGACTAGCGGGGGTCCCTACGAGCAGTACTTC. The chain has TRBV6-1 and TRBJ2-7; TRBD2 matches at 14 bases. Losses at the gene ends were 0 bases for V and 2 bases for J; bases not matched to a gene: 9. The CDR3 consists of 19 residues. The germline CDR1 and CDR2 sequences are MNHNS and SASEGT.

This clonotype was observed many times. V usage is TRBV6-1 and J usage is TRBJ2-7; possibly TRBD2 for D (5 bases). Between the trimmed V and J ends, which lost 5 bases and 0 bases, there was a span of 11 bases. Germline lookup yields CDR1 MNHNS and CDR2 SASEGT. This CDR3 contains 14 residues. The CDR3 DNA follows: TGTGCCAGCAGTATGTCGGCGGGCTCCTACGAGCAGTACTTC. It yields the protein CASSMSAGSYEQYF.

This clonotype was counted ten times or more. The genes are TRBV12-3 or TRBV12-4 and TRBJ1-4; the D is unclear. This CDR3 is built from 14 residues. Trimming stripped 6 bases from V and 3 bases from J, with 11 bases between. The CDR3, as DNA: TGTGCCAGCAGCCGAACGTCGGCTAATGAAAAACTGTTTTTT. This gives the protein CASSRTSANEKLFF.

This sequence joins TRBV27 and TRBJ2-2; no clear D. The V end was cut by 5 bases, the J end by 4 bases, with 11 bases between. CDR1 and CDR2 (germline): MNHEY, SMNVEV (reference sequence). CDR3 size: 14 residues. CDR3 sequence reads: CASSPTPSTGELFF. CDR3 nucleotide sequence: TGTGCCAGCAGTCCGACACCTTCCACCGGGGAGCTGTTTTTT.

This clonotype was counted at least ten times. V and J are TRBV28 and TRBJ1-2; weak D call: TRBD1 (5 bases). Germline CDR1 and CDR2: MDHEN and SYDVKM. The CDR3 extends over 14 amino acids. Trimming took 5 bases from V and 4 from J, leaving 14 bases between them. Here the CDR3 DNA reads TGTGCCAGCAGTCGGCAGGGTCGAGGCTATGGCTACACCTTC. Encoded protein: CASSRQGRGYGYTF.

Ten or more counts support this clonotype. The CDR3 loop reads CASSGEYQETQYF. CDR3 coding DNA: TGTGCCAGCAGCGGCGAGTACCAAGAGACCCAGTACTTC. The chain joins TRBV5-8 to TRBJ2-5; D gene uncertain. The V end was cut by 4 bases, the J end by 0 bases, with 7 bases between. The germline CDR1 and CDR2 sequences are SGHTS and YDEGEE. The CDR3 is made up of 13 amino acids.

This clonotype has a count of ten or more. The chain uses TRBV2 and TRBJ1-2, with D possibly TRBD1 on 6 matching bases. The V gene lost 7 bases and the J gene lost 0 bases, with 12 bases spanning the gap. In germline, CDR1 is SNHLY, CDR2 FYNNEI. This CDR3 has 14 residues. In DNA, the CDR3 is TGTGCCAGCATCCGAGGGGGGGCTAACTATGGCTACACCTTC. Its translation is CASIRGGANYGYTF. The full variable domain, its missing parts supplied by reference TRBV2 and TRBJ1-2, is EPEVTQTPSHQVTQMGQEVILRCVPISNHLYFYWYRQILGQKVEFLVSFYNNEISEKSEIFDDQFSVERPDGSNFTLKIRSTKLEDSAMYFCASIRGGANYGYTFGSGTRLTVV.

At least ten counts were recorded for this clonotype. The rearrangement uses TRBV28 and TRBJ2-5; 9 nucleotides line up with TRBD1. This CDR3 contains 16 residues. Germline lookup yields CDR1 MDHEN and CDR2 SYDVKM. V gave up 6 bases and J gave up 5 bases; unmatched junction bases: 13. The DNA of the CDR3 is TGTGCCAGCAGACAGTACAGGGGGCCGGTACGGGAGACCCAGTACTTC. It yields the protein CASRQYRGPVRETQYF.

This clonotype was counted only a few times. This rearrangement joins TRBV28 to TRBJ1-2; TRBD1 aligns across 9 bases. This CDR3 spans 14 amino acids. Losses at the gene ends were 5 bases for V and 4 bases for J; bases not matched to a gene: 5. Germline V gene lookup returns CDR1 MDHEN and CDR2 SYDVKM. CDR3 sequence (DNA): TGTGCCAGCAGTCTACAGGGGGCTACCTATGGCTACACCTTC. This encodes CASSLQGATYGYTF.